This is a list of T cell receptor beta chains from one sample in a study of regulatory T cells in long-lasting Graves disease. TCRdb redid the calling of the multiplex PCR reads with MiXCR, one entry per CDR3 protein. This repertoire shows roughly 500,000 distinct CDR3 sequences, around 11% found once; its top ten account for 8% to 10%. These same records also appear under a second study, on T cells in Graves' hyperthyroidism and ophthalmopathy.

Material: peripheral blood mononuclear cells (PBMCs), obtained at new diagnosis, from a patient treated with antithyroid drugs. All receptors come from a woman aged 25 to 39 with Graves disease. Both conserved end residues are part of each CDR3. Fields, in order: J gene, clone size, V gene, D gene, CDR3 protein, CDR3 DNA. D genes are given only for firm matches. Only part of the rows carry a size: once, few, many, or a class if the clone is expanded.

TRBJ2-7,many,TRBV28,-,CASSLLGVSPNEQYF,TGTGCCAGCAGTTTATTGGGGGTGAGCCCAAACGAGCAGTACTTC
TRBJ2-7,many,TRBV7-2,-,CASSPTPGVYEQYF,TGTGCCAGCAGCCCCACCCCAGGGGTCTACGAGCAGTACTTC
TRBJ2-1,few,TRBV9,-,CASSVRGPPTDNEQFF,TGTGCCAGCAGCGTACGGGGGCCTCCTACTGACAATGAGCAGTTCTTC
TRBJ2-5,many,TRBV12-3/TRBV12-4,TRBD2,CASSSIAGVWETQYF,TGTGCCAGCAGTTCCATAGCGGGAGTCTGGGAGACCCAGTACTTC
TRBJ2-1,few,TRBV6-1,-,CASRSDRSSYNEQFF,TGTGCCAGCAGATCCGACAGGAGCTCCTACAATGAGCAGTTCTTC
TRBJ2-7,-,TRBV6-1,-,CASSGPSSPPYEQYF,TGTGCCAGCAGTGGGCCCAGTAGCCCTCCCTACGAGCAGTACTTC
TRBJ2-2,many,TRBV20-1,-,CSARGGVGELFF,TGCAGTGCTAGGGGGGGAGTGGGGGAGCTGTTTTTT
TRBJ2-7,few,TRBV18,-,CASSPSSFSSYEQYF,TGTGCCAGCTCACCCTCCTCCTTTTCCTCCTACGAGCAGTACTTC
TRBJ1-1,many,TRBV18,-,CASSPQVQGGGNTEAFF,TGTGCCAGCTCACCACAAGTACAGGGTGGAGGGAACACTGAAGCTTTCTTT
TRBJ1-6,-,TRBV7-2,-,CASSRFRGADSPLHF,TGTGCCAGCAGCCGATTTCGGGGGGCTGATTCACCCCTCCACTTT
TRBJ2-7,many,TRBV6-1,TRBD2,CASTLAASGPYEQYF,TGTGCCAGCACCCTTGCCGCTAGCGGACCCTACGAGCAGTACTTC
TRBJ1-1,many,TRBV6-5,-,CASSYAGGNTEAFF,TGTGCCAGCAGTTACGCGGGCGGGAACACTGAAGCTTTCTTT
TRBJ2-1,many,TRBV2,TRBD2,CASSGTSAYYNEQFF,TGTGCCAGCAGTGGGACTAGCGCCTACTACAATGAGCAGTTCTTC
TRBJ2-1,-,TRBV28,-,CASSAGLFQFF,TGTGCCAGCAGCGCGGGACTTTTTCAGTTCTTC
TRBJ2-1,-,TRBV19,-,CASSIQGGSYNEQFF,TGTGCCAGTAGTATACAGGGGGGCTCCTACAATGAGCAGTTCTTC
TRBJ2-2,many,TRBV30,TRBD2,CAWSKGLTSGSTGELFF,TGTGCCTGGAGTAAGGGCTTAACTAGCGGGAGCACCGGGGAGCTGTTTTTT
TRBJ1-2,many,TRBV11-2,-,CASSERGTIYGYTF,TGTGCCAGCAGCGAGAGGGGGACAATCTATGGCTACACCTTC